This T cell receptor beta chain was documented in a study of cytomegalovirus exposure and HLA in healthy donors. The PCR ran on 60 Vbeta and 13 Jbeta primers. TCRdb's copy holds only in-frame clones and misses some; the assay was immunoSEQ multiplex PCR. The sample carries around 190,000 clones, roughly nine tenths recorded once. The length of the CDR3 is 15 residues. Trimming shortened V by 0 bases and J by 4 bases, and 11 bases separated the two germline ends. In germline, CDR1 is SGHRS, CDR2 YFSETQ. The sample consisted of PBMCs. This receptor was taken from a boy aged 2 to 10 in good health and CMV-seronegative. V usage is TRBV5-1 and J usage is TRBJ1-5, with a tentative D call TRBD1 (5 bases). CDR3 in DNA: TGCGCCAGCAGCTTGGGTTCAGGGATAAATCAGCCCCAGCATTTT. Translation: CASSLGSGINQPQHF.